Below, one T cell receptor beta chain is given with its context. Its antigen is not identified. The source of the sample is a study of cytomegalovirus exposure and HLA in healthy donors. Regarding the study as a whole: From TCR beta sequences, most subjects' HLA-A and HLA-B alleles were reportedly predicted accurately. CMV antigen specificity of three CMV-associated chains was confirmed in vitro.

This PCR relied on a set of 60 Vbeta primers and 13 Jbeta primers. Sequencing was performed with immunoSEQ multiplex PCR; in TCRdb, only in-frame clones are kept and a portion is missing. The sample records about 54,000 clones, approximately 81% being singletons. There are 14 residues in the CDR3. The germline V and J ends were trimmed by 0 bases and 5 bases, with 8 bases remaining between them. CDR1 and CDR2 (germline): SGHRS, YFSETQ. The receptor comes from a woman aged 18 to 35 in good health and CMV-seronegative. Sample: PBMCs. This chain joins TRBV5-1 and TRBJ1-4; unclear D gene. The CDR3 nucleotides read TGCGCCAGCAGCTTGGGTCAGGAAAATGAAAAACTGTTTTTT. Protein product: CASSLGQENEKLFF.